Below, 27 T cell receptor beta chains from the same sample are listed, as sequenced in a study of T cells in Graves' hyperthyroidism and ophthalmopathy. It was RNA transcripts that yielded the amplified TCR beta CDR3 regions. First-round RT-PCR with HTBI primers amplified the TCR CDR3 region. One entry per CDR3 protein results from TCRdb running MiXCR on the multiplex PCR reads. The sample carries just under 750,000 distinct CDR3 sequences, roughly 32% recorded once. Sequenced sample: blood. These receptors all stem from a woman between 40 and 50 years old with Graves' hyperthyroidism.

The chain couples TRBV7-9 to TRBJ2-7; TRBD1 aligns across 9 bases. This CDR3 is 14 amino acids long. Per the germline V gene, CDR1 is SEHNR and CDR2 is FQNEAQ (reference sequence). Trimming took 1 base from V and 7 from J; bases not matched to a gene: 5. CDR3 DNA: TGTGCCAGCAGCTTAGGGGACAGGGCGGAGGAGCAGTACTTC. Protein: CASSLGDRAEEQYF.

The rearrangement uses TRBV28 and TRBJ2-7, with 10 bases aligning to TRBD2. The CDR3 loop spans 15 amino acids. CDR1 MDHEN and CDR2 SYDVKM come from the germline V gene. The J segment lost 7 bases and the V segment lost 4 bases, leaving 10 bases of the junction unmatched. CDR3 in amino acids: CASSSSGSGQGEQYF. The CDR3 DNA reads TGTGCCAGCAGTTCTAGCGGGAGCGGCCAGGGTGAGCAGTACTTC.

This clonotype was detected ten times or more. The chain couples TRBV20-1 to TRBJ2-7; D is perhaps TRBD1 (6 bases). The CDR3 has 15 residues. Trimming removed 1 base at V and 5 bases at J, with 18 bases between. Germline lookup yields CDR1 DFQATT and CDR2 SNEGSKA (reference sequence). The CDR3 DNA reads as TGCAGTGCTAGAGGGGGGCCAGATCGTTCGGACGAGCAGTACTTC. It specifies CSARGGPDRSDEQYF.

Remarks on this clonotype: One junction end does not reproduce the germline sequence, and a read error may be involved. The CDR3 bases are TGTGCCAGCAGTAAAGCGGGAGGGGCCTACGTCCTGACTTTC. This sequence encodes CASSKAGGAYVLTF. The genes are TRBV7-4 and TRBJ2-6; TRBD2 agrees at 10 bases. Germline V gene sequence: CDR1 SGHVT, CDR2 SQSDAQ. The CDR3 length is 14 residues.

A few counts support this clonotype. The rearrangement uses TRBV5-6 and TRBJ1-2; D possibly corresponds to TRBD1 (5 bases). V gave up 4 bases and J gave up 0 bases, with 10 bases separating them. The CDR3 has 14 amino acids. Germline V gene data show CDR1 as SGHDT and CDR2 as YYEEEE. This CDR3 is CASSTGRTNYGYTF. CDR3 DNA sequence: TGTGCCAGCAGCACGGGACGGACTAACTATGGCTACACCTTC.

The chain couples TRBV20-1 to TRBJ2-5; 10 nucleotides agree with TRBD1. The trim removed 2 bases at V and 0 bases at J, leaving 18 bases unmatched. Germline loops: CDR1 DFQATT, CDR2 SNEGSKA (reference sequence). This CDR3 has 20 residues. This chain's CDR3 is CSARSHRINRDRGNQETQYF. The CDR3 nucleotides read TGCAGTGCTAGATCCCATCGAATAAACCGGGACAGGGGTAACCAAGAGACCCAGTACTTC.

The chain couples TRBV29-1 to TRBJ2-2; D call uncertain. Germline V CDR1 and CDR2: SQVTM, ANQGSEA. This CDR3 is built from 13 residues. Trimming took off 4 bases at V and 2 bases at J, with 8 bases between the two ends. The CDR3 sequence: CSVGAHNTGELFF. The CDR3 region has the DNA TGCAGCGTTGGCGCCCATAACACCGGGGAGCTGTTTTTT.

The V call is TRBV7-2, the J call TRBJ1-1, with TRBD1 matching 7 bases. The junction had 6 bases not matched to a gene; V was cut back by 4 bases and J by 1 base. The germline gives CDR1 SGHTA, CDR2 FQGNSA. The CDR3 totals 15 residues. The CDR3 region has the DNA TGTGCCAGCAGCTCAGGGGGGACTCAGAACACTGAAGCTTTCTTT. Translation gives CASSSGGTQNTEAFF.

This clonotype has at least ten counts. CDR3: CASSTGQGSGYTF. The DNA of the CDR3 is TGTGCCAGCAGCACCGGACAGGGGAGCGGCTACACCTTC. The chain couples TRBV7-3 to TRBJ1-2, with TRBD1 matching 9 bases. The trim removed 5 bases at V and 8 bases at J, leaving 6 bases unmatched. CDR3 length: 13 residues. Germline CDR1 and CDR2: SGHTA and FQGTGA. Full variable domain (outside the CDR3, taken from reference TRBV7-3 and TRBJ1-2): GAGVSQTPSNKVTEKGKYVELRCDPISGHTALYWYRQSLGQGPEFLIYFQGTGAADDSGLPNDRFFAVRPEGSVSTLKIQRTERGDSAVYLCASSTGQGSGYTFGSGTRLTVV.

This chain uses TRBV2 with TRBJ1-1; TRBD1 agrees at 7 bases. Germline V lookup: CDR1 SNHLY, CDR2 FYNNEI. With 4 bases clipped from V and 5 bases from J, the junction kept 10 bases outside the gene matches. The CDR3 totals 15 residues. CDR3 sequence (DNA): TGTGCCAGCAGTGGCTACTACAGGGGTAGGACTGAAGCTTTCTTT. Its protein product is CASSGYYRGRTEAFF.

This chain links TRBV19 with TRBJ2-5; no reliable D call. This CDR3 region has 13 residues. Germline V lookup: CDR1 LNHDA, CDR2 SQIVND (reference sequence). Trimming took off 8 bases at V and 5 bases at J, with 15 bases between the two ends. The CDR3 protein is CASASAPWETQYF. The CDR3 coding sequence is TGTGCCAGTGCGTCGGCCCCGTGGGAGACCCAGTACTTC.

Regarding this clonotype: This may be a read error, as it is one base from a much larger clone. In DNA form, the CDR3 reads TGTGCCAGCGAGAGACAGGACGGGGACGGGGAGCTGTTTTTT. It specifies CASERQDGDGELFF. The gene calls are TRBV6-1 and TRBJ2-2; possibly TRBD1 for D (6 bases). The germline V gene encodes CDR1 MNHNS and CDR2 SASEGT. The CDR3 sequence is 14 residues long. V shed 8 bases and J shed 7 bases, with 17 bases lying between them.

With regard to this clonotype: A read error may produce the germline difference seen at one junction end. This sequence joins TRBV6-6 and TRBJ1-6, with 10 bases lining up with TRBD1. Germline loops: CDR1 MNHNY, CDR2 SVGAGI (reference sequence). CDR3 length equals 15 residues. The CDR3 sequence: CAISDRGRDDSPLHF. Written as DNA, the CDR3 is TGTGCCATCAGTGACAGGGGGCGAGATGATTCACCCCTCCACTTT.

The chain joins TRBV6-5 to TRBJ1-2; D remains ambiguous. Germline V gene lookup returns CDR1 MNHEY and CDR2 SVGAGI. V was cut by 2 bases and J by 5 bases, with 12 bases left in between. This CDR3 region has 14 residues. The CDR3 DNA reads TGTGCCAGCAGTTACGTGGACGGAACTTATGGCTACACCTTC. Residues: CASSYVDGTYGYTF.

The gene calls are TRBV7-8 and TRBJ1-5; D ambiguous. This CDR3 contains 16 residues. Trimming stripped 3 bases from V and 0 bases from J, with 12 bases between. Germline CDR1 reads SGHVS; CDR2 reads FQNEAQ. CDR3 region: CASSLNQAFSNQPQHF. CDR3 coding DNA: TGTGCCAGCAGCTTGAATCAGGCCTTTAGCAATCAGCCCCAGCATTTT.

The V gene is TRBV6-6, the J gene TRBJ2-5; no definite D call. Germline loops: CDR1 MNHNY, CDR2 SVGAGI (reference sequence). Deletions cut 7 bases from V and 3 bases from J, with 15 bases between. The CDR3 is 14 amino acids. The CDR3 loop reads CASNPTLSEETQYF. CDR3 sequence (DNA): TGTGCCAGCAACCCGACGTTATCGGAAGAGACCCAGTACTTC.

This clonotype was seen only once. This rearrangement joins TRBV19 to TRBJ2-1, with TRBD2 matching 12 bases. CDR3 length: 16 residues. Germline trimming cut 6 bases from V and 8 bases from J; bases unmatched to any gene: 11. Germline loops: CDR1 LNHDA, CDR2 SQIVND (reference sequence). CDR3: CASSPPLAGGGHEQFF. The CDR3 DNA reads as TGTGCCAGTAGCCCTCCCCTAGCGGGAGGGGGTCATGAGCAGTTCTTC.

On this clonotype: An end of the junction does not agree with germline; a read error may underlie this. The chain combines TRBV29-1 with TRBJ1-5; D gene ambiguous. This CDR3 spans 13 amino acids. Per the germline V gene, CDR1 is SQVTM and CDR2 is ANQGSEA. The CDR3 DNA sequence: TGCAGCGTTGTCCTAACAAGCAATCGGCCCCAGCATTTT. Translated, it gives CSVVLTSNRPQHF. Variable domain in full (rest from reference TRBV29-1 and TRBJ1-5): SAVISQKPSRDICQRGTSLTIQCQVDSQVTMMFWYRQQPGQSLTLIATANQGSEATYESGFVIDKFPISRPNLTFSTLTVSNMSPEDSSIYLCSVVLTSNRPQHFGDGTRLSIL.

The chain couples TRBV11-2 to TRBJ2-3; no clear D gene. The CDR3 has 13 amino acids. Germline V gives CDR1 SGHAT, CDR2 FQNNGV. Trimming took off 3 bases at V and 14 bases at J, with 18 bases between the two ends. The CDR3 bases are TGTGCCAGCAGCTTGATCCCGGGTGGCCCCGGGTATTTT. Its protein product is CASSLIPGGPGYF.

The genes are TRBV19 and TRBJ1-6; 10 bases are shared with TRBD1. This CDR3 has 14 residues. Germline V gene lookup returns CDR1 LNHDA and CDR2 SQIVND (reference sequence). V trimming: 5 bases; J trimming: 10 bases; junction bases outside the gene matches: 5. CDR3 residues: CASSWTGGLSPLHF. CDR3 DNA sequence: TGTGCCAGTAGTTGGACAGGGGGATTATCACCCCTCCACTTT.

The genes are TRBV10-3 and TRBJ2-7; D remains unclear. CDR1 is ENHRY, CDR2 SYGVKD, per germline. The CDR3 runs 13 residues. Trimming took off 3 bases at V and 7 bases at J, with 13 bases between the two ends. The CDR3 region has the DNA TGTGCCATCAGTGAAGCACTCTCGGGTGAGCAGTACTTC. Its translation: CAISEALSGEQYF.

CDR3 bases: TGTGCCAGCAGCTTATTTCGGTGGACAGTCTCTGGAAACACCATATATTTT. It yields the protein CASSLFRWTVSGNTIYF. The rearrangement joins TRBV7-9 to TRBJ1-3; D is possibly TRBD1 (6 bases). This CDR3 has 17 amino acids. V was shortened by 2 bases and J by 0 bases, with 14 bases between the two germline ends. Germline loops: CDR1 SEHNR, CDR2 FQNEAQ (reference sequence).

With regard to this clonotype: Germline and junction disagree at one end, which may indicate a read error. The rearrangement links TRBV7-2 to TRBJ1-6, with D perhaps matching TRBD1 (6 bases). The CDR3 totals 14 residues. CDR1 and CDR2 (germline): SGHTA, FQGNSA. The CDR3 here is CAGSFQGTESPLHF. In nucleotides, the CDR3 is TGTGCCGGCAGCTTCCAGGGGACCGAATCACCCCTCCACTTT.

The chain combines TRBV13 with TRBJ1-4, with TRBD1 matching over 9 bases. CDR3 size: 18 residues. J was trimmed by 9 bases and V by 2 bases; bases with no gene match: 16. Germline V gene lookup returns CDR1 PRHDT and CDR2 FYEKMQ (reference sequence). CDR3 amino acids: CASSLSRADRGFTQKLFF. CDR3 bases: TGTGCCAGCAGCTTATCGCGTGCGGACAGGGGTTTTACGCAAAAACTGTTTTTT. The full variable domain, in which reference TRBV13 and TRBJ1-4 provide the parts outside the CDR3, is AAGVIQSPRHLIKEKRETATLKCYPIPRHDTVYWYQQGPGQDPQFLISFYEKMQSDKGSIPDRFSAQQFSDYHSELNMSSLELGDSALYFCASSLSRADRGFTQKLFFGSGTQLSVL.

The sample holds many counts of this clonotype. One end of the junction does not line up with germline, which may come from a read error. The chain carries TRBV6-5 and TRBJ1-2, with TRBD1 identical over 7 bases. The CDR3 loop spans 13 amino acids. CDR1 and CDR2 from the germline V gene are MNHEY and SVGAGI. The CDR3 DNA is TGCGCCAGCAGCAGGACAGGAGACTATGGCTACACCTTC. Its protein product is CASSRTGDYGYTF.

J is TRBJ1-3 and V is TRBV5-1; D uncertain. From germline, CDR1 is SGHRS and CDR2 YFSETQ. The CDR3 has 17 residues. Trimming took 4 bases from V and 0 from J, leaving 17 bases between them. The CDR3 loop is CASSLNSGSSSGNTIYF. CDR3 nucleotides: TGCGCCAGCAGCCTAAACTCCGGGTCGAGCTCTGGAAACACCATATATTTT. The whole variable domain, remainder taken from reference TRBV5-1 and TRBJ1-3, is KAGVTQTPRYLIKTRGQQVTLSCSPISGHRSVSWYQQTPGQGLQFLFEYFSETQRNKGNFPGRFSGRQFSNSRSEMNVSTLELGDSALYLCASSLNSGSSSGNTIYFGEGSWLTVV.

Ten or more counts support this clonotype. The rearrangement links TRBV7-9 to TRBJ2-5, with a weak D call TRBD2 (6 bases). The V end was cut by 1 base, the J end by 2 bases, with 11 bases between. Germline loops: CDR1 SEHNR, CDR2 FQNEAQ (reference sequence). The CDR3 consists of 15 residues. This CDR3 reads CASSLGGEVQETQYF. The CDR3 coding sequence is TGTGCCAGCAGCTTAGGAGGGGAGGTACAAGAGACCCAGTACTTC.